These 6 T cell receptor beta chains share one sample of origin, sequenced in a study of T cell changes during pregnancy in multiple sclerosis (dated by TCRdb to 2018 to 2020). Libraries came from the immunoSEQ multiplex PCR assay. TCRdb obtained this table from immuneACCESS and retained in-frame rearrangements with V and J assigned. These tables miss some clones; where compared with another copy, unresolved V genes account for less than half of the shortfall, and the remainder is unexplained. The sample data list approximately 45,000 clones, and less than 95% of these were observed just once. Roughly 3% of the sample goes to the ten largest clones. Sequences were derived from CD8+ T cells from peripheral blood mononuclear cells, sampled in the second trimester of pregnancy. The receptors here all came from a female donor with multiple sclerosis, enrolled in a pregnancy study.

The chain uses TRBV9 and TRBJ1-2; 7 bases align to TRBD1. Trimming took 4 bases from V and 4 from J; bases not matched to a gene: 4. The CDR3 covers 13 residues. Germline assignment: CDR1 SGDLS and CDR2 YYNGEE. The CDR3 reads CASSPRGIYGYTF. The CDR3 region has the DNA TGTGCCAGCAGCCCCAGGGGGATCTATGGCTACACCTTC. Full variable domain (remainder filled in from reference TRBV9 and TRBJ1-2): DSGVTQTPKHLITATGQRVTLRCSPRSGDLSVYWYQQSLDQGLQFLIQYYNGEERAKGNILERFSAQQFPDLHSELNLSSLELGDSALYFCASSPRGIYGYTFGSGTRLTVV.

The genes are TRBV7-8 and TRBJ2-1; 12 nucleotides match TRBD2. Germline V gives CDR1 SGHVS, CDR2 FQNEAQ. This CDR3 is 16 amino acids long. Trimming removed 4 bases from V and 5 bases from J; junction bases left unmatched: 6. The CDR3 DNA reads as TGTGCCAGCAGCTCCCGACTAGCGGGGGCGGACAATGAGCAGTTCTTC. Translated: CASSSRLAGADNEQFF.

The CDR3 protein is CASSYPQTGAGYTF. CDR3 DNA: TGTGCCAGCAGTTACCCACAAACAGGGGCTGGCTACACCTTC. The chain has TRBV6-5 and TRBJ1-2; TRBD1 matches at 7 bases. Germline V CDR1 and CDR2: MNHEY, SVGAGI. The CDR3 is made up of 14 amino acids. Trimming cost V 2 bases and J 7 bases; bases outside gene matches: 7.

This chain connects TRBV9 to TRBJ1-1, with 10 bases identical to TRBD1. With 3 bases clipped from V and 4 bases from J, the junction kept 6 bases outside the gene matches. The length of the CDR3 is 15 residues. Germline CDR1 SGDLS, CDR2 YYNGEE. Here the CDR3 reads CASSGDRGARTEAFF. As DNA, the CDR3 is TGTGCCAGCAGCGGGGACAGGGGAGCCCGCACTGAAGCTTTCTTT. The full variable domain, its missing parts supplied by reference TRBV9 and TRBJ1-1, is DSGVTQTPKHLITATGQRVTLRCSPRSGDLSVYWYQQSLDQGLQFLIQYYNGEERAKGNILERFSAQQFPDLHSELNLSSLELGDSALYFCASSGDRGARTEAFFGQGTRLTVV.

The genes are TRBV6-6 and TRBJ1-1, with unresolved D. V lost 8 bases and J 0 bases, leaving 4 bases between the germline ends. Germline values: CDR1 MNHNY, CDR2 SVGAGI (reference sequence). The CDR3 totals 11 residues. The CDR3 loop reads CASSMNTEAFF. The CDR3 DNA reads TGTGCCAGCTCAATGAACACTGAAGCTTTCTTT.

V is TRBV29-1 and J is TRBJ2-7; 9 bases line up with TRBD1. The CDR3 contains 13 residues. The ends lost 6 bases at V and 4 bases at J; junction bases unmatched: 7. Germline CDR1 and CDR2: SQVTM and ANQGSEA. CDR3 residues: CSVSQGAGYEQYF. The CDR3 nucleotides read TGCAGCGTATCACAGGGGGCGGGATACGAGCAGTACTTC.